The 22 T cell receptor beta chains presented below share a single source sample, sequenced in a study of T cell clones after liver transplantation. Sequencing was performed with immunoSEQ multiplex PCR; in TCRdb, only in-frame clones are kept and a portion is missing. Counted here are 75,000 to 100,000 clones, 82% occurring once; the ten biggest clones make up approximately 0.43%. The source was CD4+ T cells from blood, collected 46 months after liver transplant. The receptors stem from a human patient who received a liver transplant. Some of the T cells might come from the graft donor.

The chain uses TRBV7-8 and TRBJ1-2; D remains ambiguous. Germline-derived CDR1 and CDR2 are SGHVS and FQNEAQ. The V end lost 6 bases, the J end lost 3 bases, and 11 bases lay between the germline ends. The CDR3 runs 13 residues. CDR3 in amino acids: CASSGRNDYGYTF. The CDR3 nucleotides read TGTGCCAGCAGTGGACGTAACGACTATGGCTACACCTTC.

By share, this clone counts as medium-sized. V and J are TRBV28 and TRBJ1-2; 10 bases agree with TRBD1. The V gene's germline CDR1 is MDHEN and CDR2 SYDVKM. Trimming at V came to 6 bases and at J to 4 bases, leaving 11 bases not matched to a gene. The CDR3 consists of 16 residues. DNA for the CDR3: TGTGCCAGCAGCCTCGCCGGGACAGGGGACAGCTATGGCTACACCTTC. It translates to CASSLAGTGDSYGYTF.

V is TRBV28 and J is TRBJ2-1; 8 bases line up with TRBD2. This CDR3 comprises 15 residues. J lost 7 bases, V lost 4 bases, and 9 bases had no gene match. The germline CDR1 and CDR2 sequences are MDHEN and SYDVKM. CDR3 nucleotides: TGTGCCAGCAGTTCTGGTCCAGCGGGAGTTAATGAGCAGTTCTTC. It codes for CASSSGPAGVNEQFF.

The chain carries TRBV2 and TRBJ2-1; TRBD2 agrees at 9 bases. Trimming at V came to 10 bases and at J to 5 bases, leaving 3 bases not matched to a gene. This CDR3 comprises 12 residues. CDR1 is SNHLY and CDR2 is FYNNEI in the germline V gene. The CDR3 here is CATRLADNEQFF. The DNA of the CDR3 is TGTGCCACCCGACTAGCGGACAATGAGCAGTTCTTC. The complete variable domain, with remaining parts taken from reference TRBV2 and TRBJ2-1, reads EPEVTQTPSHQVTQMGQEVILRCVPISNHLYFYWYRQILGQKVEFLVSFYNNEISEKSEIFDDQFSVERPDGSNFTLKIRSTKLEDSAMYFCATRLADNEQFFGPGTRLTVL.

CDR3 region: CASRLPNRRGYTF. CDR3 bases: TGTGCCAGTAGACTACCCAACAGGCGGGGCTACACCTTC. The chain recombines TRBV19 with TRBJ1-2, with a tentative D call TRBD1 (5 bases). Germline CDR1 is LNHDA and CDR2 is SQIVND (reference sequence). Between the trimmed V and J ends, which lost 6 bases and 8 bases, there was a span of 16 bases. This CDR3 comprises 13 residues. Based on the CDR3 plus reference TRBV19 and TRBJ1-2, the full variable domain is DGGITQSPKYLFRKEGQNVTLSCEQNLNHDAMYWYRQDPGQGLRLIYYSQIVNDFQKGDIAEGYSVSREKKESFPLTVTSAQKNPTAFYLCASRLPNRRGYTFGSGTRLTVV.

The V and J genes are TRBV28 and TRBJ1-5; perhaps TRBD1 as D (6 bases). The CDR3 runs 15 residues. V was cut by 2 bases and J by 2 bases, with 10 bases left in between. Germline V CDR1 and CDR2: MDHEN, SYDVKM. The CDR3 DNA follows: TGTGCCAGCAGTTTAGGGGGCGTGGGCAATCAGCCCCAGCATTTT. Translated, it gives CASSLGGVGNQPQHF. Filled out from reference TRBV28 and TRBJ1-5, the complete variable domain reads DVKVTQSSRYLVKRTGEKVFLECVQDMDHENMFWYRQDPGLGLRLIYFSYDVKMKEKGDIPEGYSVSREKKERFSLILESASTNQTSMYLCASSLGGVGNQPQHFGDGTRLSIL.

This clone was recorded only once. The chain is built from TRBV28 and TRBJ2-1; 10 bases agree with TRBD2. CDR3 length: 16 residues. Germline values: CDR1 MDHEN, CDR2 SYDVKM. As DNA, the CDR3 is TGTGCGGCTACGCTAGCGGGAGCAAGTTCCTACAATGAGCAGTTCTTC. Its translation is CAATLAGASSYNEQFF.

J is TRBJ1-2 and V is TRBV9; D is undetermined. Germline values: CDR1 SGDLS, CDR2 YYNGEE. Trimming stripped 0 bases from V and 5 bases from J, with 23 bases between. CDR3 length: 18 amino acids. The DNA for the CDR3 is TGTGCCAGCAGCGTAGGTGGTAGGACTCCCAATCTAGTATATGGCTACACCTTC. It codes for CASSVGGRTPNLVYGYTF.

The CDR3 DNA is TGTGCCAGCAGTGGGGGACTCGAGCAGTTCTTC. Amino acid sequence: CASSGGLEQFF. The chain recombines TRBV6-1 with TRBJ2-1; TRBD2 is a possible D gene (6 bases). Germline V CDR1 and CDR2: MNHNS, SASEGT. V was pared by 4 bases and J by 10 bases, with 8 bases between. The CDR3 runs 11 residues.

The rearrangement uses TRBV7-2 and TRBJ1-4; D is ambiguous. This CDR3 has 14 amino acids. Germline CDR1 reads SGHTA; CDR2 reads FQGNSA. The V end was cut by 4 bases, the J end by 7 bases, with 13 bases between. The chain's CDR3 is CASSSGPFLEKLFF. The CDR3, as DNA: TGTGCCAGCAGCTCGGGCCCTTTTCTTGAAAAACTGTTTTTT.

The V gene is TRBV14, the J gene TRBJ1-2, with 9 nucleotides matching TRBD1. V trimming: 0 bases; J trimming: 8 bases; junction bases outside the gene matches: 7. Germline CDR1 is SGHDN and CDR2 is FVKESK. This CDR3 is 15 amino acids long. CDR3 sequence: CASSQDWDRVRGYTF. The CDR3 nucleotides read TGTGCCAGCAGCCAAGATTGGGACAGGGTGAGAGGCTACACCTTC.

This sequence joins TRBV5-1 and TRBJ2-3; D not resolved. Germline V gene lookup returns CDR1 SGHRS and CDR2 YFSETQ. V was shortened by 7 bases and J by 6 bases, with 12 bases between the two germline ends. The CDR3 loop spans 12 amino acids. DNA of the CDR3: TGCGCCAGCGCCCCTATGGGGGATACGCAGTATTTT. It translates to CASAPMGDTQYF.

The chain uses TRBV5-1 and TRBJ1-3; D is ambiguous. Trimming left V 0 bases short and J 4 bases short, with 8 bases between. Per the germline V gene, CDR1 is SGHRS and CDR2 is YFSETQ. There are 14 residues in the CDR3. The CDR3 coding sequence is TGCGCCAGCAGCTTGGGGGCCTTGGGAAACACCATATATTTT. Amino acids: CASSLGALGNTIYF.

The V and J genes are TRBV29-1 and TRBJ1-2, with D possibly being TRBD1 (5 bases). Germline loops: CDR1 SQVTM, CDR2 ANQGSEA. The CDR3 totals 12 residues. V lost 4 bases to trimming and J lost 7 bases, with 13 bases between them. The CDR3 region has the DNA TGCAGCGTTGTGACATACGGGGGTGGCTACACCTTC. Translated: CSVVTYGGGYTF.

This clone was seen a single time. This rearrangement joins TRBV5-4 to TRBJ1-4; TRBD1 is a possible D gene (5 bases). With 5 bases removed from V and 8 bases from J, the gap between germline ends came to 19 bases. The germline CDR1 and CDR2 sequences are SGHNT and YYREEE (reference sequence). The CDR3 sequence is 15 residues long. CDR3 sequence reads: CASRPNGAGQEKLFF. The CDR3 bases are TGTGCCAGCAGACCTAATGGAGCAGGGCAAGAAAAACTGTTTTTT.

The V gene is TRBV7-2, the J gene TRBJ1-2; D possibly corresponds to TRBD1 (5 bases). The V gene lost 1 base and the J gene lost 8 bases, with 20 bases spanning the gap. The CDR3 has 16 residues. Germline lookup yields CDR1 SGHTA and CDR2 FQGNSA. The CDR3, as DNA: TGTGCCAGCAGCTTAGGCCTCACTACTGGGGCAGAGGGCTACACCTTC. This sequence encodes CASSLGLTTGAEGYTF.

The rearrangement uses TRBV10-3 and TRBJ2-1; the match to TRBD1 covers 7 bases. Trimming removed 3 bases from V and 5 bases from J; junction bases left unmatched: 4. The CDR3 contains 14 residues. Germline V gene lookup returns CDR1 ENHRY and CDR2 SYGVKD. CDR3 amino acids: CAISERGQDNEQFF. CDR3 coding DNA: TGTGCCATCAGTGAAAGGGGGCAAGACAATGAGCAGTTCTTC.

This chain uses TRBV5-6 with TRBJ2-7; TRBD1 matches 8 bases. Trimming at V came to 3 bases and at J to 2 bases, leaving 7 bases not matched to a gene. The CDR3 runs to 15 residues. Germline loops: CDR1 SGHDT, CDR2 YYEEEE. The CDR3 here is CASSSRGQGTYEQYF. CDR3 coding DNA: TGTGCCAGCAGCTCAAGAGGACAGGGTACCTACGAGCAGTACTTC. The full variable domain, with the rest looked up from reference TRBV5-6 and TRBJ2-7, is DAGVTQSPTHLIKTRGQQVTLRCSPKSGHDTVSWYQQALGQGPQFIFQYYEEEERQRGNFPDRFSGHQFPNYSSELNVNALLLGDSALYLCASSSRGQGTYEQYFGPGTRLTVT.

This clone appeared many times. The chain couples TRBV2 to TRBJ2-3; possibly TRBD2 for D (6 bases). This CDR3 comprises 14 residues. Germline V lookup: CDR1 SNHLY, CDR2 FYNNEI. V was shortened by 3 bases and J by 7 bases, with 14 bases between the two germline ends. For the CDR3, the DNA is TGTGCCAGCAGTGATACACTAGCCGGGAATACGCAGTATTTT. Its translation: CASSDTLAGNTQYF.

This clone has just one count. The chain uses TRBV4-2 and TRBJ2-1; 7 bases agree with TRBD2. The CDR3 runs 11 residues. J lost 14 bases, V lost 2 bases, and 3 bases had no gene match. Germline V lookup: CDR1 LGHNA, CDR2 YNFKEQ. For the CDR3, the DNA is TGTGCCAGCAGCCAACCGGGGAGGGAGTTCTTC. The encoded protein is CASSQPGREFF.

The chain employs TRBV10-3 and TRBJ2-5; 7 bases are shared with TRBD2. Germline V gives CDR1 ENHRY, CDR2 SYGVKD. CDR3 length equals 15 residues. Trimming cost V 3 bases and J 5 bases; bases outside gene matches: 9. CDR3 DNA sequence: TGTGCCATCAGTGACCCTGGACTAGTTGGGGAGACCCAGTACTTC. Protein product: CAISDPGLVGETQYF.

In DNA, the CDR3 is TGTGCCAGCTTCCGAGCCCACCGGGCAAACTACGAGCAGTACTTC. This sequence encodes CASFRAHRANYEQYF. The chain carries TRBV27 and TRBJ2-7; D unresolved. The CDR3 has 15 amino acids. Per the germline V gene, CDR1 is MNHEY and CDR2 is SMNVEV (reference sequence). V shed 8 bases and J shed 3 bases, with 20 bases lying between them.